Described below is a single TCR beta chain sequence and its context. The specificity of this receptor is unknown. Base qualities are not provided; no much larger clone lies one nucleotide away. Library prep was done by the immunoSEQ multiplex PCR assay. A mixture of 60 forward primers for TCR Vbeta segments and 13 reverse primers for TCR Jbeta segments was used in the multiplex PCR. A multiplex PCR assay on genomic DNA amplified the CDR3 region of rearranged TCR beta genes. On the Illumina HiSeq System, the amplified TCR beta libraries were sequenced as 87-base-pair reads. The paper's processing steps were these. A later analysis tallied around 87 million unique TCR beta chains across the 660 or so repertoires, and 10 million to 11 million of those chains were shared by two or more donors. A nearest-neighbor algorithm error-corrected the raw reads and collapsed the reads into unique sequences, merging closely related sequences to remove PCR and sequencing errors. Alignment of CDR3 sequences to IMGT reference sequences was used to assign V, D and J gene segments. Each retained sequence needed at least a six-nucleotide match to both a V gene segment and a J gene segment. A rearrangement counted as productive if the CDR3 had no stop codons and remained in frame with V and J, and every other rearrangement counted as non-productive. CDR3 was defined according to IMGT convention as the region running from the second conserved V-encoded cysteine to the conserved J-encoded phenylalanine. Sequences without an unambiguous match to a single V gene segment were excluded from the earlier analysis of 450 to 750 of the donors. In an earlier analysis of approximately 500 of the donors, a V segment was called functional when productive rearrangements were above 56.7%, and segregating when the standard deviation between donors exceeded 5%. To diagnose cytomegalovirus status from the catalog of TCR beta chain sequences, a statistical classification framework was built. V and J gene assignment, in a later analysis, came from comparing TCR nucleotide sequences with IMGT/GENE-DB human TR gene sequences. A later analysis assigned CDR3 sequences and most-parsimonious VDJ recombination scenarios with the TCRdist pipeline. In a later analysis, each TCR beta chain was defined by its CDR3 amino acid sequence together with its V-gene family, and reads without a unique V-gene family were excluded. In a later analysis, fewer than 650 highly shared, low-generation-probability nucleotide sequences were removed to address suspected cross-contamination and a sequencing artifact. In a later analysis, a clonal expansion index was calculated for each public chain from normalized within-repertoire ranks of inferred template counts. Generation probabilities in a later analysis came from a VDJ recombination model fitted to out-of-frame rearrangements, and those results were checked against IGoR. In a later analysis, hypergeometric tests were used to score TCR-TCR, TCR-HLA and TCR-CMV co-occurrence, with a repertoire-size bias correction applied to TCR pairs. In a later analysis, false discovery rates were estimated by permuting HLA or CMV assignments 20 times. In a later analysis, co-occurring TCRs were grouped using DBSCAN, and TCRdist sequence similarity was added for clustering within HLA-allele-positive subsets. For co-occurrence clustering, repertoires with fewer than 30,000 or more than 120,000 public chains were excluded, along with four or five repertoires with anomalous nucleotide sharing. Entries here come from immuneACCESS through TCRdb and include only in-frame sequences with V and J called. Some clones fail to appear in such tables; in the studies checked, an unresolved V gene covers under half of the shortfall, and the cause of the remainder is unknown. The D gene and trimming were derived from the DNA, and the V and J assignments and clone size from that table. The sample table shows around 250,000 clones, and about 80% are seen once. Around 8% of the sample is held by the ten biggest clonotypes.

These data are taken from a study of cytomegalovirus exposure and HLA in healthy donors (dated by TCRdb to 2015 to 2018). Describing the broader study: According to an earlier analysis of around 600 of the donors, some 180 million T cells yielded 120 million or so unique TCR beta sequences and around 280 Gb of sequence data. An early release that covered 500 to 800 HLA-typed donors contained 300 to 350 gigabases of sequencing data and 85 million to 100 million unique TCR sequences. Among the approximately 400 genotyped donors, around 81% belonged to the genetic ancestry cluster associated with self-reported Caucasian donors. The study aimed to test whether cataloging public T cell receptors could reveal signatures of past pathogen exposure. The T cell repertoires of around 730 subjects were profiled by immunosequencing and related to cytomegalovirus serostatus. A separate validation cohort of 90 to 150 different subjects was used in addition to the roughly 620-subject first cohort. To predict cytomegalovirus infection status, the study combined high-throughput TCR immunosequencing, statistical association of individual TCRs with disease status, and machine learning. A later analysis re-analyzed previously published TCR beta repertoires from approximately 670 donors and added high-resolution HLA genotyping to study TCR occurrence patterns. The later analysis used no new phenotypic data to find candidate immune exposures, relying instead on TCR beta sequences and their occurrence across donors. To decide whether each TCR beta V gene segment behaved as functional or pseudogenic, an earlier analysis of fewer than 750 of the donors relied on high-throughput TCR beta sequencing. Donor age, sex, ethnicity and CMV serostatus were compiled together with the repertoire data. Genome-wide SNP genotypes for about 60% of the roughly 670 donors were used in a later genetic analysis, which treated that subset as a discovery cohort. Every discovery cohort repertoire had been produced on one sequencing platform. HLA typing covered class I and class II loci at four-digit resolution. Typing coverage differed by locus: A, B, C, DRB1 and DQB1 were typed in roughly 629-640 donors, DQA1 in 500 to 550, DPA1 in approximately 610, and DPB1 in 472. Roughly five DR-DQ haplotypes were treated as single units for association and clustering because of strong linkage in the cohort. On average, 235,054 unique TCR beta nucleotide sequences were sequenced per donor among some 420 genotyped donors of the cohort, with roughly 18% of those sequences being non-productive.

Per the germline V gene (reference sequence), MNHEY is the CDR1 and SMNVEV is the CDR2. From the cysteine up to the phenylalanine, the CDR3 has a length of 13 residues. Of all the DNA, just the CDR3 is kept, 39 bases in frame from base 1. V is reduced by 8 bases and J by 10 bases, leaving a spacing of 20 bases between them. Broader findings and caveats from the paper: A later analysis found that TCR association rates varied across HLA loci, with DRB1 alleles showing the most associated TCRs and HLA-C alleles the fewest. In vitro tests confirmed that a few of the cytomegalovirus-associated TCR beta chains recognize cytomegalovirus antigens. Immune exposure information for the cohort was limited to CMV serostatus. When HLA alleles, especially DR and DQ, strongly co-occurred, attributing TCR associations to individual alleles was difficult. In an earlier analysis of some 550 of the donors, most TCR beta V segments were observed in productive rearrangements about 87% or about 30% of the time, broadly matching IMGT annotations. Compared with equally common non-associated chains, HLA-associated TCR beta chains in a later analysis were more clonally expanded and had lower generation probabilities. Some IMGT-functional V segments, including TRBV6-2 and TRBV6-3, could not be told apart with the 87-base-pair reads, so those segments were excluded. A later analysis found that most CMV-associated TCR beta chains appeared HLA-restricted, with HLA associations seemingly driven largely by CMV exposure. In the study, approximately 160 TCR beta chains were listed as associated with cytomegalovirus. The classifier was reported to diagnose cytomegalovirus status with high specificity and sensitivity in both the original cohort and the validation cohort. Because some donors lacked HLA typing at each locus, the association tests relied only on the typed subset. According to a later analysis, parvovirus B19, influenza, CMV and Epstein-Barr virus appeared linked to several top co-occurrence clusters. According to a later genetic analysis, donors in an Asian-associated ancestry cluster had fewer N-insertions in productive TCRs than the approximately 670-donor mean. A group of highly shared sequence variants was considered likely to be a technical artifact of the sequencing pipeline. Linkage disequilibrium might explain the correlated functional status among segregating V segments, but an unknown experimental factor could not be excluded. Presence/absence analyses assumed roughly uniform sequencing depth across donors, an assumption that may not hold. The earlier analysis of 587 of the donors excluded some 15 rarely observed V segments, including chromosome 9 orphons, because counts were too low. A later analysis associated around 16,000 TCR beta sequences with specific HLA alleles at a false discovery rate of 0.05. While some public TCRs were present in many individuals, most TCR sequences turned up only very rarely across donors. The authors suggested that the approach could potentially be generalized to other disease states and immunological phenotypes. A further reported finding was that TCR beta sequences accurately predicted the HLA-A and HLA-B alleles for most subjects in the first cohort. V-gene and J-gene trimming of TCR beta chains was associated with a missense DCLRE1C variant in a later genetic analysis, and the association was replicated in an independent cohort. This cohort had only TCR beta chains sequenced, and the lack of alpha or paired-chain data limited which features could be detected.

The cohort was made up of about 610 healthy bone marrow donors. At the time of sampling, every cohort member was nominally healthy, though immune exposures that went unrecorded were likely present. The donor tested CMV seropositive, placing the donor among the 310 or so seropositive members of the cohort. A peripheral blood sample was collected from each donor, and TCR beta sequencing was performed on peripheral blood mononuclear cells. Genomic DNA was extracted from the blood cell samples with the Qiagen DNeasy Blood Extraction Kit. The rearranged segments are TRBV27 and TRBJ2-5, with TRBD2 as a weak D call on 7 bases. The TCR originated in a woman in her fifties or sixties in good health and CMV-seropositive. Sample: PBMCs. CDR3 protein: CASGRGGGEDQYF. In nucleotide form, the sequence is TGTGCCAGCGGAAGGGGGGGCGGAGAGGACCAGTACTTC.